The next 11 T cell receptor beta chains were all read from a single sample in a study of vaccination and CD4 T cells after COVID-19. As to treatment: roughly 11-day PBMC culture with coronavirus spike peptide pools or control peptides (ViraFEST assay). With the Oncomine TCR Beta short-read assay, DNA from cultured CD4+ T cells was sequenced. MiXCR, applied by TCRdb to the PCR reads, yields one record per CDR3 protein. Of around 18,000 distinct CDR3 sequences in the sample, roughly 36% were seen once. Their specific antigens are unknown. The sample here was CD4+ T cells from blood, cultured in vitro, taken before SARS-CoV-2 vaccination. The receptors stem from a human donor who received a COVID-19 vaccine.

This clonotype was observed a handful of times. The chain employs TRBV30 and TRBJ1-1, with TRBD1 identical over 12 bases. Unmatched junction bases numbered 6, after V lost 4 bases and J lost 6 bases. CDR3 length: 14 amino acids. Germline lookup yields CDR1 GTSNPN and CDR2 SVGIG (reference sequence). The CDR3 region is CAWTGTGGAAEAFF. The CDR3 DNA reads TGTGCCTGGACCGGGACAGGGGGCGCGGCTGAAGCTTTCTTT.

The V call is TRBV4-1, the J call TRBJ2-3, with 12 nucleotides matching TRBD2. Germline V gene lookup returns CDR1 MGHRA and CDR2 YSYEKL. V lost 0 bases to trimming and J lost 2 bases; unmatched junction nucleotides: 6. The CDR3 totals 18 residues. CDR3 protein: CASSQDPTSGGITDTQYF. CDR3 DNA: TGCGCCAGCAGCCAAGACCCGACTAGCGGGGGTATCACAGATACGCAGTATTTT.

The J gene is TRBJ2-3, the V gene TRBV27; 9 nucleotides line up with TRBD2. Germline CDR1 is MNHEY and CDR2 is SMNVEV (reference sequence). The CDR3 runs 16 residues. Germline trimming cut 6 bases from V and 2 bases from J; bases unmatched to any gene: 9. CDR3 sequence reads: CASSQSSGAPTDTQYF. Here the CDR3 DNA reads TGTGCCAGCAGCCAATCTAGCGGGGCCCCCACAGATACGCAGTATTTT.

This chain uses TRBV20-1 with TRBJ2-7; D assignment may be TRBD1 or TRBD2 (7 bases each). CDR3 size: 14 residues. V dropped 2 bases and J dropped 3 bases, with 14 bases sitting between them. Germline loops: CDR1 DFQATT, CDR2 SNEGSKA (reference sequence). CDR3 coding DNA: TGCAGTGCTAGACCCCAGGGGGGGGGCTACGAGCAGTACTTC. This translates into CSARPQGGGYEQYF.

V gene TRBV24-1 combines with J gene TRBJ2-5; TRBD2 aligns across 13 bases. Germline V gene sequence: CDR1 KGHDR, CDR2 SFDVKD. The CDR3 contains 17 residues. The V and J ends lost 1 base and 3 bases, in that order; junction bases with no gene match: 4. The CDR3 loop is CATSDFTSGGAEETQYF. The CDR3 DNA reads as TGTGCCACCAGTGATTTTACTAGCGGGGGGGCGGAAGAGACCCAGTACTTC.

The chain carries TRBV5-4 and TRBJ1-3; D is possibly TRBD1 (6 bases). Between the trimmed V and J ends, which lost 4 bases and 0 bases, there was a span of 14 bases. Germline V gene data show CDR1 as SGHNT and CDR2 as YYREEE (reference sequence). This CDR3 has 16 residues. As DNA, the CDR3 is TGTGCCAGCAGCGATGGAGGGGGGAGCTCTGGAAACACCATATATTTT. Its protein is CASSDGGGSSGNTIYF.

This sequence joins TRBV29-1 and TRBJ2-7; the D gene is possibly TRBD1 (6 bases). The CDR3 covers 20 residues. CDR1 and CDR2 from the germline V gene are SQVTM and ANQGSEA. Trimming shortened V by 4 bases and J by 0 bases, and 31 bases separated the two germline ends. The CDR3 DNA reads as TGCAGCGTTGGAGTGGCTTGGAGGAGGACAGTCGGAGTTGGCTCCTACGAGCAGTACTTC. Its translation is CSVGVAWRRTVGVGSYEQYF.

CDR3 sequence: CASSLGAGGRVENIQYF. The CDR3 DNA follows: TGTGCCAGCAGCTTAGGGGCAGGGGGCCGCGTGGAAAACATTCAGTACTTC. The chain combines TRBV7-2 with TRBJ2-4; 8 nucleotides line up with TRBD1. The CDR3 sequence is 17 residues long. CDR1 and CDR2 from the germline V gene are SGHTA and FQGNSA. With V trimmed by 1 base and J by 5 bases, 10 bases remained unmatched.

This clonotype was seen only a few times. The rearrangement uses TRBV12-3 or TRBV12-4 and TRBJ1-2; the D is unclear. V was cut by 5 bases and J by 7 bases, with 14 bases left in between. This CDR3 contains 13 residues. The chain's CDR3 is CASSPTEGCGYTF. The CDR3 bases are TGTGCCAGCAGTCCTACTGAGGGATGTGGCTACACCTTC.

Only a few counts were recorded for this clonotype. The chain carries TRBV7-8 and TRBJ2-5; either TRBD1 or TRBD2 may fit D (5 bases each). V was clipped by 5 bases and J by 5 bases, with 15 bases between them. Germline V lookup: CDR1 SGHVS, CDR2 FQNEAQ. The CDR3 runs to 14 residues. The CDR3 bases are TGTGCCAGCAGCCTAGGTGGCGAGGGGGAGACCCAGTACTTC. Amino acids: CASSLGGEGETQYF.

The chain is built from TRBV6-1 and TRBJ2-3, with 10 bases fitting TRBD1. Germline V lookup: CDR1 MNHNS, CDR2 SASEGT. V dropped 5 bases and J dropped 6; count of bases not matched to a gene: 14. This CDR3 has 17 residues. This chain's CDR3 is CASSTPPGQGPQDTQYF. The CDR3 DNA is TGTGCCAGCAGTACACCCCCGGGACAGGGGCCTCAGGATACGCAGTATTTT.